This TCR beta chain came from a study of blood T cell repertoires in COVID-19. This clone has only one observation. CDR3 length equals 13 residues. Germline loops: CDR1 LNHDA, CDR2 SQIVND (reference sequence). V lost 4 bases, J lost 6 bases, and 2 bases stayed unmatched. Per the original data handling: Researchers report that nucleated cell counts were estimated from reference gene primer amplification. TCRdb's table, derived via immunoSEQ multiplex PCR, lists solely in-frame clones and lacks some. The DNA gave D and trimming, while V, J and clone size come from that table. The sample gives some 250,000 clones, roughly 80% of which show up once; less than 3.5% is in the top ten.

Sequenced: peripheral blood. The chain has TRBV19 and TRBJ1-1; 10 bases line up with TRBD1. The source is a woman aged 18-30 years with acute or convalescent COVID-19. The CDR3 nucleotides read TGTGCCAGTAGTAGACAGGGGGCGGCTGAAGCTTTCTTT. This encodes CASSRQGAAEAFF.